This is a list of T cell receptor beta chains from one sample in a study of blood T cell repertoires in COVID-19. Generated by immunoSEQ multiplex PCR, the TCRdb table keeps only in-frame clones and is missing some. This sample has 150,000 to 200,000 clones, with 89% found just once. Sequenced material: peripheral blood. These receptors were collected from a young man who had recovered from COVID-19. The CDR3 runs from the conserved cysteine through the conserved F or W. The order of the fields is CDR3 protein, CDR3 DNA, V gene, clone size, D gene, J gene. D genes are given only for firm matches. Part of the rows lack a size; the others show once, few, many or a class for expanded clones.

CASSTGQGATNEKLFF	TGCGCCAGCAGCACTGGACAGGGGGCAACTAATGAAAAACTGTTTTTT	TRBV5-1	NA	TRBD1	TRBJ1-4
CACIYPRGPNYGYTF	TGTGCCTGTATATACCCGCGGGGGCCAAACTATGGCTACACCTTC	TRBV30	NA	NA	TRBJ1-2
CASKPVQGWDGYTF	TGTGCCAGTAAACCCGTCCAGGGCTGGGATGGCTACACCTTC	TRBV19	NA	NA	TRBJ1-2
CASSQTGRFDQPQHF	TGCGCCAGCAGCCAGACAGGGAGGTTTGATCAGCCCCAGCATTTT	TRBV4-3	NA	TRBD1	TRBJ1-5
CASSLIGGSSYNEQFF	TGTGCCAGCAGCTTAATTGGCGGGAGCTCCTACAATGAGCAGTTCTTC	TRBV7-3	few	TRBD2	TRBJ2-1
CASSLASGQGETQYF	TGTGCCAGCAGCTTAGCCTCCGGACAGGGAGAGACCCAGTACTTC	TRBV11-1	NA	TRBD1	TRBJ2-5
CASSPLAGGRDEQFF	TGCGCCAGCAGCCCCTTAGCGGGAGGGCGGGATGAGCAGTTCTTC	TRBV4-3	NA	TRBD2	TRBJ2-1
CSVGGRMNTEAFF	TGCAGCGTTGGGGGGAGGATGAACACTGAAGCTTTCTTT	TRBV29-1	few	NA	TRBJ1-1
CASSQTREATEAFF	TGCGCCAGCAGCCAAACCAGGGAGGCCACTGAAGCTTTCTTT	TRBV4-3	NA	NA	TRBJ1-1
CASRGFGMDTEAFF	TGTGCCAGCAGGGGCTTTGGAATGGACACTGAAGCTTTCTTT	TRBV25-1	NA	NA	TRBJ1-1
CASGQGMADTQYF	TGTGCCAGCGGACAGGGGATGGCGGATACGCAGTATTTT	TRBV2	NA	TRBD1	TRBJ2-3
CASSRRQNTEAFF	TGTGCCAGCAGTCGCAGGCAGAACACTGAAGCTTTCTTT	TRBV2	few	NA	TRBJ1-1
CASSQEGLALGTYEQYF	TGCGCCAGCAGCCAAGAAGGCTTAGCCCTTGGAACCTACGAGCAGTACTTC	TRBV4-1	NA	NA	TRBJ2-7
CASSQQRGSSYEQYF	TGTGCCAGCAGCCAACAGCGGGGGAGCTCCTACGAGCAGTACTTC	TRBV3-1/TRBV3-2	once	TRBD2	TRBJ2-7
CASGAEGVRKLFYEQYF	TGTGCCAGCGGGGCGGAGGGAGTAAGAAAGCTGTTCTACGAGCAGTACTTC	TRBV7-2	NA	NA	TRBJ2-7
CASRGLALSYEQYF	TGTGCCAGCAGGGGACTGGCTCTCTCCTACGAGCAGTACTTC	TRBV6-5	NA	NA	TRBJ2-7
CASSVQRDYEQYF	TGTGCCAGTAGTGTCCAGCGGGATTACGAGCAGTACTTC	TRBV19	NA	TRBD2	TRBJ2-7
CSVRGGDTQYF	TGCAGTGTGAGGGGAGGAGATACGCAGTATTTT	TRBV20-1	NA	NA	TRBJ2-3
CASSLGLAGALAEQYF	TGTGCCAGCAGTTTAGGACTAGCGGGAGCGCTAGCGGAGCAGTACTTC	TRBV28	NA	TRBD2	TRBJ2-7
CASSLMAPGYTF	TGTGCCAGCAGTTTAATGGCTCCTGGCTACACCTTC	TRBV27	NA	NA	TRBJ1-2
CASSYRTSGIYEQYF	TGTGCCAGCAGTTACAGGACTAGCGGGATCTACGAGCAGTACTTC	TRBV6-5	NA	TRBD2	TRBJ2-7
CASSLGTGSTYEQYF	TGTGCCAGCAGCTTAGGGACAGGCAGTACCTACGAGCAGTACTTC	TRBV7-3	NA	TRBD1	TRBJ2-7
CASSIIASGKNNEQFF	TGTGCCAGTAGTATTATCGCTAGCGGGAAGAACAATGAGCAGTTCTTC	TRBV19	NA	TRBD2	TRBJ2-1
CASSLFWTSGEQFF	TGTGCCAGCAGCTTGTTTTGGACTAGCGGTGAGCAGTTCTTC	TRBV5-8	NA	TRBD2	TRBJ2-1
CVSSVWGAGANVLTF	TGTGTCAGCAGCGTATGGGGGGCTGGGGCCAACGTCCTGACTTTC	TRBV9	NA	NA	TRBJ2-6
CATSRDLEGMAQYF	TGTGCCACCAGCAGAGATCTGGAGGGGATGGCCCAGTACTTC	TRBV15	NA	NA	TRBJ2-5
CASRPPGQGAIGYTF	TGTGCCAGCCGCCCCCCGGGACAGGGGGCGATTGGCTACACCTTC	TRBV28	few	TRBD1	TRBJ1-2
CASSLGLLSQETQYF	TGCGCCAGCAGCCTTGGTCTACTCTCCCAAGAGACCCAGTACTTC	TRBV4-3	once	NA	TRBJ2-5
CASSLEGGNTEAFF	TGTGCCAGCAGCTTAGAGGGAGGGAACACTGAAGCTTTCTTT	TRBV7-2	NA	NA	TRBJ1-1
CASSEPRGGHGYGYTF	TGTGCCAGCAGTGAACCTCGTGGGGGCCATGGATATGGCTACACCTTC	TRBV6-1	NA	NA	TRBJ1-2
CASSAGTSGSYEQYF	TGTGCCAGCAGTGCCGGGACTAGCGGCTCCTACGAGCAGTACTTC	TRBV7-9	NA	TRBD2	TRBJ2-7
CASSIVPGNEQFF	TGTGCCAGTAGTATAGTCCCGGGCAATGAGCAGTTCTTC	TRBV19	NA	NA	TRBJ2-1
CASSTGLAGGTDTQYF	TGCGCCAGCAGCACGGGACTAGCGGGAGGTACAGATACGCAGTATTTT	TRBV5-1	NA	TRBD2	TRBJ2-3
CASSPGTREKLFF	TGTGCCAGCAGCCCCGGGACACGGGAAAAACTGTTTTTT	TRBV14	NA	NA	TRBJ1-4
CAIKGRGSGEAFF	TGTGCCATCAAAGGCAGGGGGTCCGGTGAAGCTTTCTTT	TRBV10-3	few	TRBD1	TRBJ1-1
CASSGWDSYSPLHF	TGTGCCAGCAGTGGATGGGACAGCTATTCACCCCTCCACTTT	TRBV25-1	NA	TRBD1	TRBJ1-6
CAIPGSYTGELFF	TGTGCCATCCCGGGGAGCTACACCGGGGAGCTGTTTTTT	TRBV10-3	NA	NA	TRBJ2-2
CARPWRGSSGRAYEQYF	TGTGCCAGACCATGGAGGGGCTCTAGCGGGAGGGCCTACGAGCAGTACTTC	TRBV19	once	TRBD2	TRBJ2-7
CASSGTDYGYTF	TGCGCCAGCTCAGGGACAGATTATGGCTACACCTTC	TRBV5-1	NA	TRBD1	TRBJ1-2